The text below deals with one TCR beta chain. What it binds is not known. The junction shows a germline mismatch at one end, possibly a read error. The data were obtained in a study of tumor-infiltrating lymphocytes in primary liver carcinoma. Findings and caveats of the study: Relative to tumor region pairs, the tumor-adjacent and tumor-blood pairs showed overlap that was lower. Tumors carried a top-250-clone fraction significantly exceeding that of blood (p = 0.039).

Investigators took RNA and DNA out together from about 19-30 mg of unsorted bulk tissue. Surgery removed the patients' primary liver carcinoma. From germline, CDR1 is SGHDT and CDR2 YYEEEE. The CDR3 totals 14 residues. TCR beta cDNA was prepared out of approximately 500 ng total RNA by means of a constant-region primer. Generation of the TCR beta libraries relied on three nested multiplex PCR rounds using slightly modified ARM-PCR. Use of TRBV1-TRBV30 forward primers with a C-beta reverse primer characterized the first two PCR rounds, which lasted nine to eleven cycles each. TCRdb re-called the multiplex PCR reads through MiXCR, storing one row per CDR3 protein. This table has around 37,000 distinct CDR3 sequences, 60% to 80% appearing once.

This sequence originates from a man aged 35-49 years with primary liver carcinoma and hepatitis B virus infection. The material sequenced was tumor-adjacent normal liver tissue. The rearrangement uses TRBV5-6 and TRBJ1-5, with D uncertain. CDR3 loop: CASRLGFDNQPQHF. CDR3 nucleotides: TGTGCCAGCAGGTTGGGGTTCGACAATCAACCCCAGCATTTT.